This T cell receptor beta chain was documented in a study of OX40 agonist ivuxolimab in advanced cancers. Overall study context: Ivuxolimab was delivered to patients intravenously every 2 weeks at doses spanning 0.01 to 10 mg/kg. Patients receiving dose escalation had hepatocellular carcinoma, melanoma, renal cell or head and neck cancer. Prior anti-PD-1, anti-PD-L1 or anti-CTLA-4 therapy was allowed; 40% had some.

The CDR3 loop spans 14 amino acids. Germline V CDR1 and CDR2: SGHRS, YFSETQ. Deletions cut 5 bases from V and 4 bases from J, with 13 bases between. To note about this clone: Its matching antigen is unknown.

Data came from immunoSEQ multiplex PCR; TCRdb stores just in-frame clones and leaves some out. The sample has some 68,000 clones; about 83% are singletons. Findings and caveats of the study: CD8+ T cells averaged more expanded clones than CD4+.

This specimen was CD4+ or CD8+ T cells sorted from blood, taken in a trial of the OX40 agonist ivuxolimab. This sequence was found in an adult with an advanced solid tumor such as melanoma, head and neck, liver or kidney cancer. V is TRBV5-1 and J is TRBJ1-5; a weak D match, TRBD1 (6 bases). CDR3 loop: CASSPTGNNQPQHF. The CDR3 coding sequence is TGCGCCAGCAGTCCTACAGGGAATAATCAGCCCCAGCATTTT.